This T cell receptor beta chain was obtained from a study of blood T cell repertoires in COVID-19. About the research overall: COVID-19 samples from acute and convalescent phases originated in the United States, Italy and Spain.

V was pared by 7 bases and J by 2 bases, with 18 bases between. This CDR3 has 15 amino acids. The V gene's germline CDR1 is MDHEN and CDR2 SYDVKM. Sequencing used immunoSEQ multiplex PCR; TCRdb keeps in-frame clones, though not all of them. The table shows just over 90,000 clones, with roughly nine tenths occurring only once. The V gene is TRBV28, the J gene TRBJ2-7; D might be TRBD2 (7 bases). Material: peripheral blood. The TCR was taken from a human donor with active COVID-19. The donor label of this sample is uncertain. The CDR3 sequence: CASTAPRGATYEQYF. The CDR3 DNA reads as TGTGCCAGCACCGCTCCTCGGGGGGCAACCTACGAGCAGTACTTC.